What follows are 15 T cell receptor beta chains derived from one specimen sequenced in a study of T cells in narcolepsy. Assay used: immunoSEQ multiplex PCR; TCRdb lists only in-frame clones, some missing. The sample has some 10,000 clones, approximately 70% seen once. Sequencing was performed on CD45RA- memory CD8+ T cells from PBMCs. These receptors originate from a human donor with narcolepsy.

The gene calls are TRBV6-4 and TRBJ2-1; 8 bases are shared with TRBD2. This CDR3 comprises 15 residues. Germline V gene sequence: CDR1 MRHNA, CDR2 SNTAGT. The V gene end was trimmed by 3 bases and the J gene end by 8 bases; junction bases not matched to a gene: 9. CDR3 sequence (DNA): TGTGCCAGCAGTGATAAGGGACTAGGCTCGGATGAGCAGTTCTTC. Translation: CASSDKGLGSDEQFF.

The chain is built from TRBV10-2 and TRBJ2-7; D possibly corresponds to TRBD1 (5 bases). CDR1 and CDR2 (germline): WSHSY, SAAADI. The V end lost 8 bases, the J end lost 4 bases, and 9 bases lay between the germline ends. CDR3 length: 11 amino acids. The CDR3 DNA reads TGCGCCAGCGGCCCAGGGTACGAGCAGTACTTC. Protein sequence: CASGPGYEQYF.

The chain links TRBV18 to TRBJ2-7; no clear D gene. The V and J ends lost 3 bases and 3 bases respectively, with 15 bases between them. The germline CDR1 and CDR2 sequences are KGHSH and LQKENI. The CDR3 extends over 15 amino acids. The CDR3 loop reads CASSPPGLGNYEQYF. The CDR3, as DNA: TGTGCCAGCTCACCGCCGGGCTTAGGGAACTACGAGCAGTACTTC.

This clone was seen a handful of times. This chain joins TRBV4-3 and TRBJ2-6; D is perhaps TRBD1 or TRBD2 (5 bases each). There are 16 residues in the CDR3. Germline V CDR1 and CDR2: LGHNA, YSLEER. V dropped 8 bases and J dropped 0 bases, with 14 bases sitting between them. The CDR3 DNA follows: TGCGCCAGCGGGACCGACATCAGCTCTGGGGCCAACGTCCTGACTTTC. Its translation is CASGTDISSGANVLTF.

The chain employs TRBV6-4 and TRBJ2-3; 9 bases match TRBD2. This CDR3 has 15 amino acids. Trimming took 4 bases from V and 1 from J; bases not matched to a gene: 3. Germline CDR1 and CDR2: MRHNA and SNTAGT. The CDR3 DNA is TGTGCCAGCAGTGCTAGCGGGGAGGGCACAGATACGCAGTATTTT. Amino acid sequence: CASSASGEGTDTQYF.

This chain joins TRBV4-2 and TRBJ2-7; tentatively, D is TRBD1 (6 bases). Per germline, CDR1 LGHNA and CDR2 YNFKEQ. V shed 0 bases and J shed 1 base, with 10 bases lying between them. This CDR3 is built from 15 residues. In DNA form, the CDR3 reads TGTGCCAGCAGCCAAGATCGGGACACGTCCTACGAGCAGTACTTC. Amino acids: CASSQDRDTSYEQYF.

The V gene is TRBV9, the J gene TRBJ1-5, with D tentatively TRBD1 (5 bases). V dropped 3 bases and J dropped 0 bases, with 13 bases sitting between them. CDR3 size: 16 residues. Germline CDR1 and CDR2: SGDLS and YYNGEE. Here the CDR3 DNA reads TGTGCCAGCAGCGCCGGGACTGTGGATAGCAATCAGCCCCAGCATTTT. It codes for CASSAGTVDSNQPQHF.

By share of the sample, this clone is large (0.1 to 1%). CDR3 in amino acids: CASSFQGGFSSYEQYF. Here the CDR3 DNA reads TGTGCCAGCAGCTTCCAGGGTGGATTTAGCTCCTACGAGCAGTACTTC. The chain has TRBV7-8 and TRBJ2-7, with a possible D match to TRBD1 (5 bases). The germline CDR1 and CDR2 sequences are SGHVS and FQNEAQ. Trimming left V 3 bases short and J 0 bases short, with 15 bases between. The CDR3 spans 16 residues.

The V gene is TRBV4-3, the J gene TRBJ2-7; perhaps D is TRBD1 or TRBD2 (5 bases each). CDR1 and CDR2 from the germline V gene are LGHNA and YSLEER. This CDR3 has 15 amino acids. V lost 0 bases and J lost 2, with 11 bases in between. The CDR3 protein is CASSQERGEPYEQYF. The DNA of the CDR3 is TGCGCCAGCAGCCAAGAACGAGGGGAACCCTACGAGCAGTACTTC.

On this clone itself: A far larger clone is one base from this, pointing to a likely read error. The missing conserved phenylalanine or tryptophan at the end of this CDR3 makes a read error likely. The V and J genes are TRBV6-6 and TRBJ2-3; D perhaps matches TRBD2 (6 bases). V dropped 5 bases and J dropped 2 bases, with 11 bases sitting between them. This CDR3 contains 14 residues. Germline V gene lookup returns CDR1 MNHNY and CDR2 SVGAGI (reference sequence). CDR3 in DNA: TGTGCCAGCAGTCATTGGGACTTCACAGATACGCAGTATTCT. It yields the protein CASSHWDFTDTQYS.

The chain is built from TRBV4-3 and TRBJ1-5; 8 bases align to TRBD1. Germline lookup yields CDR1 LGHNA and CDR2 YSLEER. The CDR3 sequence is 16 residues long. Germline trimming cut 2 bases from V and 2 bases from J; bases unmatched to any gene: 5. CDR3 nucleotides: TGCGCCAGCAGCCAATCCCAGGGGGCGGGCAATCAGCCCCAGCATTTT. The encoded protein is CASSQSQGAGNQPQHF.

The CDR3 DNA is TGCGCCAGCCGTACGGGACAGGGGAACACTGAAGCTTTCTTT. This codes for CASRTGQGNTEAFF. J is TRBJ1-1 and V is TRBV5-1; 9 nucleotides line up with TRBD1. Germline CDR1 and CDR2: SGHRS and YFSETQ. The length of the CDR3 is 14 residues. V shed 7 bases and J 1 base; nucleotides not matched to a gene: 5.

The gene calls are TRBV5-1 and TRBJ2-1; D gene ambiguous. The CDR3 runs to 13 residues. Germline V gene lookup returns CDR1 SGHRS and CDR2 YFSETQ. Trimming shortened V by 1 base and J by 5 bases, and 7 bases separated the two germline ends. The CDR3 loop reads CASSLLGNNEQFF. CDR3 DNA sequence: TGCGCCAGCAGCTTGCTGGGCAACAATGAGCAGTTCTTC.

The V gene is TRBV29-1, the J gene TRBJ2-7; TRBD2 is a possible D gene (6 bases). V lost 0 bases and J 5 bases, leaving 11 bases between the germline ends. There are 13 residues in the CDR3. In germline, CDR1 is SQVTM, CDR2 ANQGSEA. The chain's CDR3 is CSVEDGGGDEQYF. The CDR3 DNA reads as TGCAGCGTTGAAGACGGGGGTGGCGACGAGCAGTACTTC.

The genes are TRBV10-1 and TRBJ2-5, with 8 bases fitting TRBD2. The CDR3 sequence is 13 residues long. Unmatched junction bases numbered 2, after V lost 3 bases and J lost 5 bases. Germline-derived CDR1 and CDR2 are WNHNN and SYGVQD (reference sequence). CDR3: CASSEGTRETQYF. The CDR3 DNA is TGCGCCAGCAGTGAAGGGACTAGGGAGACCCAGTACTTC.